One T cell receptor (beta chain) is described in this entry. Its antigen is unknown. Produced via immunoSEQ multiplex PCR; TCRdb's table is partial and in-frame only. The table records 70,000 to 90,000 clones, around nine tenths of them present only once. The entry originates in a study of radiotherapy plus CTLA-4 blockade in lung cancer. Background on the study: Objective responses occurred in 18% of patients; 25% to 35% had disease control.

The germline CDR1 and CDR2 sequences are SGHVS and FQNEAQ. This CDR3 spans 16 amino acids. V shed 5 bases, J shed 2 bases, and the junction held 8 bases outside the gene matches. Study-wide results and limits: Expansion of tumor-derived TCR clones was observed in blood after radiotherapy plus ipilimumab.

Chemo-refractory metastatic non-small-cell lung cancer patients underwent focal radiation alongside CTLA-4 blockade with ipilimumab. Source: peripheral blood, taken from a patient treated with radiotherapy plus ipilimumab. The V and J genes are TRBV7-8 and TRBJ2-7; 11 bases fit TRBD1. The sequence was obtained from a human donor with non-small cell lung cancer who had stable disease on radiotherapy plus ipilimumab. CDR3 residues: CASSGQGAIHPYEQYF. The CDR3 nucleotides read TGTGCCAGCAGCGGACAGGGGGCTATCCATCCCTACGAGCAGTACTTC. The full variable domain, its missing parts supplied by reference TRBV7-8 and TRBJ2-7, is GAGVSQSPRYKVAKRGQDVALRCDPISGHVSLFWYQQALGQGPEFLTYFQNEAQLDKSGLPSDRFFAERPEGSVSTLKIQRTQQEDSAVYLCASSGQGAIHPYEQYFGPGTRLTVT.